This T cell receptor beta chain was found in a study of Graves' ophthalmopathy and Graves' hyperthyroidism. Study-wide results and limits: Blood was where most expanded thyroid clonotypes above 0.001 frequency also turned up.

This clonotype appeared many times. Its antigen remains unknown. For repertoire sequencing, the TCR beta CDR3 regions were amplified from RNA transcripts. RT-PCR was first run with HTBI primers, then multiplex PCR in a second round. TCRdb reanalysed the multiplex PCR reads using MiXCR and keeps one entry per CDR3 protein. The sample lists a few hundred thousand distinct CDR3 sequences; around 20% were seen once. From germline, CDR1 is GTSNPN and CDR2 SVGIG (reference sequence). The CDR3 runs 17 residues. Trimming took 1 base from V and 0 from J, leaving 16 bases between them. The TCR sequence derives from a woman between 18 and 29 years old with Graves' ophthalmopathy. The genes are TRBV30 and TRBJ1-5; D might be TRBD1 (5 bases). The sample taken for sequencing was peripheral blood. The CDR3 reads CAWSGPGSGLSNQPQHF. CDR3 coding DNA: TGTGCCTGGAGTGGCCCAGGGTCGGGTCTTAGCAATCAGCCCCAGCATTTT.